This entry is about one TCR beta chain. The data originate from a study of CD8 T cells in Susac syndrome. The multiple sclerosis controls consisted of treatment-naive patients with relapsing-remitting disease, either stable or active. RNA in amounts of about 0.5 to 1 ug was reverse transcribed with random hexamers. Coverage of TCR beta CDR3 amplification by immunoSEQ multiplex PCR extended to 54 Vbeta and 13 Jbeta. One entry per CDR3 protein, called by TCRdb with MiXCR from the immunoSEQ multiplex PCR reads. The table shows roughly 200,000 distinct CDR3 sequences, with just under 95% occurring only once. There are 13 residues in the CDR3. V was pared by 5 bases and J by 1 base, with 8 bases between. In germline, CDR1 is SGHAT, CDR2 FQNNGV.

The sequence was collected from a human donor with multiple sclerosis. The J gene is TRBJ1-2, the V gene TRBV11-2; D is unresolved. The sample taken for sequencing was CD4+ T cells from PBMCs. CDR3 DNA: TGTGCCAGCAGCCCCGACAATAACTATGGCTACACCTTC. Translating it yields CASSPDNNYGYTF.